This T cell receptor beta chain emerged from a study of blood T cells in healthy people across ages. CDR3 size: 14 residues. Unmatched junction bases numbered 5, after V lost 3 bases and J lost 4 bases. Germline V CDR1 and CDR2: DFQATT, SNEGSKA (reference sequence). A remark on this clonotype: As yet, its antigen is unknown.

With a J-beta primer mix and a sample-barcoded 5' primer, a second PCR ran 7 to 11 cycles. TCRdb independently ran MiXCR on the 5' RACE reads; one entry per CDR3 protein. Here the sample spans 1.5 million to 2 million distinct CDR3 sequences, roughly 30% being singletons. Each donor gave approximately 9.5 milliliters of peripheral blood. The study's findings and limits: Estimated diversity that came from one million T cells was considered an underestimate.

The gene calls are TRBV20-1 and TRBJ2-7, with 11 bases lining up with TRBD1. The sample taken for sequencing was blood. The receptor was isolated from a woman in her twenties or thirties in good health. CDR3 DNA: TGCAGTGCTAGCGGGGGACAGGGGGTTTACGAGCAGTACTTC. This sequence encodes CSASGGQGVYEQYF.